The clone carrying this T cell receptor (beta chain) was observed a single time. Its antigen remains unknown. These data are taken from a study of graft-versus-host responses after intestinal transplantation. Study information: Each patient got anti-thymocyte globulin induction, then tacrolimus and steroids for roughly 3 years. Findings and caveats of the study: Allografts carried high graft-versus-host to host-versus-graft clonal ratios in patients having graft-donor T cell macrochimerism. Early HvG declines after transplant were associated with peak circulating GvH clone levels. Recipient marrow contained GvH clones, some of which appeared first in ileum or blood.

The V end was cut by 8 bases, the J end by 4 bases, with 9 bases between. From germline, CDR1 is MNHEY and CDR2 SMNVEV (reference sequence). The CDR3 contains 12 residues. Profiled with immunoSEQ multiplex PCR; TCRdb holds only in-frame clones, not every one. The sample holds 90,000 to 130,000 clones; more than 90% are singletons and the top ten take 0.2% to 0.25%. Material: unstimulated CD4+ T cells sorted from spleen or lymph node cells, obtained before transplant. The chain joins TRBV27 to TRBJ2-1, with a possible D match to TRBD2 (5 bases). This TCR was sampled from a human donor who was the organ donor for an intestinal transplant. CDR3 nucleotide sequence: TGTGCCAGCTGGAGGTCTTACAATGAGCAGTTCTTC. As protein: CASWRSYNEQFF.